A selection of T cell receptor beta chains follows, all from one sample in a study of shared T cell receptors in the human thymus. Clones were read by immunoSEQ multiplex PCR, and TCRdb kept only the in-frame ones, dropping some. The table records 700,000 or so clones, roughly 88% of them present only once. This same sample was also taken into another study, of human thymus T cells.

The sample consisted of thymocytes. All receptors come from a girl younger than two with a congenital heart defect. CDR3s include the opening cysteine and the closing phenylalanine or tryptophan. D genes are given only for firm matches. Rows give clone size only sometimes, using once, few, many, or a class for an expanded clone.

size,J,D,V,CDR3,DNA
-,TRBJ1-1,TRBD1,TRBV9,CASSVEGAGTEAFF,TGTGCCAGCAGCGTAGAGGGGGCGGGTACTGAAGCTTTCTTT
once,TRBJ2-2,TRBD2,TRBV29-1,CSVARGGTGELFF,TGCAGCGTTGCGCGGGGGGGGACCGGGGAGCTGTTTTTT
-,TRBJ1-4,-,TRBV28,CASSLGQAELFF,TGTGCCAGCAGTTTAGGGCAGGCCGAACTGTTTTTT
-,TRBJ2-7,TRBD1,TRBV5-1,CASNRGDLYEQYF,TGCGCCAGCAACAGGGGCGACCTCTACGAGCAGTACTTC
-,TRBJ2-3,-,TRBV7-2,CASTSVHRTADTQYF,TGTGCCAGCACGTCTGTCCATCGGACAGCAGATACGCAGTATTTT
-,TRBJ2-6,TRBD1,TRBV5-1,CASSLDWDRGGSGANVLTF,TGCGCCAGCAGCTTGGATTGGGACAGGGGAGGCTCTGGGGCCAACGTCCTGACTTTC
-,TRBJ1-1,TRBD1,TRBV5-4,CASSLARRFRDRGKTEAFF,TGTGCCAGCAGCTTGGCTCGGAGATTCCGGGACAGGGGAAAGACTGAAGCTTTCTTT
once,TRBJ2-1,TRBD2,TRBV14,CASSQLRGLRGGRNNEQFF,TGTGCCAGCAGCCAACTTCGGGGTCTACGGGGGGGGCGCAACAATGAGCAGTTCTTC
-,TRBJ2-7,-,TRBV6-1,CASSETPLTPGSAYEQYF,TGTGCCAGCAGTGAAACCCCCCTGACACCTGGCTCGGCTTACGAGCAGTACTTC
once,TRBJ1-2,TRBD1,TRBV5-1,CASGGAGTGYGYTF,TGCGCCAGCGGGGGAGCCGGGACAGGGTATGGCTACACCTTC
-,TRBJ1-1,-,TRBV5-4,CASSTRQKGEAFF,TGTGCCAGCAGCACACGACAGAAGGGTGAAGCTTTCTTT
-,TRBJ1-2,-,TRBV14,CASSQESRGEDGYTF,TGTGCCAGCAGCCAAGAATCTCGGGGAGAGGATGGCTACACCTTC
few,TRBJ1-3,TRBD1,TRBV6-4,CASSDDGDSPSGNTIYF,TGTGCCAGCAGTGACGACGGGGACAGTCCCTCTGGAAACACCATATATTTT
once,TRBJ2-7,-,TRBV30,CAWKRQEFSYEQYF,TGTGCCTGGAAACGACAGGAGTTCTCCTACGAGCAGTACTTC
-,TRBJ2-3,TRBD2,TRBV30,CAWSELAGARTDTQYF,TGTGCCTGGAGTGAGCTAGCGGGGGCCCGCACAGATACGCAGTATTTT
-,TRBJ1-5,-,TRBV28,CASSFPGRPQHF,TGTGCCAGCAGTTTTCCGGGGAGGCCCCAGCATTTT
-,TRBJ1-4,TRBD1,TRBV5-4,CASSLVGPGGRNEKLFF,TGTGCCAGCAGCTTGGTTGGACCAGGGGGCCGGAATGAAAAACTGTTTTTT
-,TRBJ1-6,TRBD1,TRBV6-1,CASSPGQVHSPLHF,TGTGCCAGCAGCCCAGGACAGGTACATTCACCCCTCCACTTT
-,TRBJ1-2,-,TRBV30,CAGTGTAYGYTF,TGTGCCGGGACGGGGACTGCTTATGGCTACACCTTC
-,TRBJ1-4,-,TRBV6-5,CASSYRGGTNEKLFF,TGTGCCAGCAGTTACAGGGGGGGAACTAATGAAAAACTGTTTTTT
-,TRBJ1-2,TRBD1,TRBV2,CASSPGTGPYTF,TGTGCCAGCAGTCCCGGGACAGGGCCCTACACCTTC
-,TRBJ2-3,-,TRBV2,CASSSKQGTDTQYF,TGTGCCAGCAGCTCCAAGCAGGGTACAGATACGCAGTATTTT
-,TRBJ1-1,TRBD1,TRBV4-1,CASSQVGQGEAMNTEAFF,TGCGCCAGCAGCCAGGTCGGACAGGGCGAAGCTATGAACACTGAAGCTTTCTTT
-,TRBJ2-6,-,TRBV27,CASRQAGELDGANVLTF,TGTGCCAGCCGACAGGCAGGGGAACTTGACGGGGCCAACGTCCTGACTTTC
-,TRBJ2-5,TRBD1,TRBV18,CASSAGTANEETQYF,TGTGCCAGCTCGGCAGGGACAGCTAATGAAGAGACCCAGTACTTC
-,TRBJ2-4,-,TRBV30,CAWMAGAAKNIQYF,TGTGCCTGGATGGCGGGGGCCGCCAAAAACATTCAGTACTTC
-,TRBJ2-7,-,TRBV7-9,CASTQSGSYEQYF,TGTGCCAGCACTCAAAGCGGCTCCTACGAGCAGTACTTC
once,TRBJ2-2,TRBD2,TRBV5-1,CASTPRGGGELFF,TGCGCCAGCACTCCGCGGGGGGGCGGGGAGCTGTTTTTT
-,TRBJ1-5,-,TRBV4-1,CASSQDLGTPSNQPQHF,TGCGCCAGCAGCCAAGATCTAGGAACACCCAGCAATCAGCCCCAGCATTTT
-,TRBJ2-2,TRBD2,TRBV2,CASSQERGRDGELFF,TGTGCCAGCAGTCAAGAGCGGGGGAGGGACGGGGAGCTGTTTTTT
-,TRBJ2-7,-,TRBV28,CASSDAKSGLSPHEQYF,TGTGCCAGCAGTGACGCCAAGAGCGGGCTTTCCCCCCACGAGCAGTACTTC
-,TRBJ1-2,-,TRBV2,CASSEVSGFTYGYTF,TGTGCCAGCAGTGAAGTATCGGGGTTCACCTATGGCTACACCTTC